This paragraph covers one T cell receptor beta chain sequence. The V segment lost 0 bases and the J segment 4 bases; nucleotides outside the gene matches: 5. The germline V gene has CDR1 SGHNT and CDR2 YYREEE (reference sequence). The CDR3 is 15 residues long. The data are from a study of blood T cell repertoires in COVID-19. About the study: PBMCs, B-cell-depleted T cells, or T cells were the source of the cDNA or gDNA that made up the material.

Profiled with immunoSEQ multiplex PCR; TCRdb holds only in-frame clones, not every one. The sample carries 95,000 to 110,000 clones, about nine tenths recorded once. J is TRBJ2-3 and V is TRBV5-4; 7 bases match TRBD2. Sequenced input: peripheral blood. The TCR sequence derives from a man aged 45-60 years with acute or convalescent COVID-19. Here the CDR3 reads CASSLGGSGSDTQYF. CDR3 DNA: TGTGCCAGCAGCTTGGGCGGGAGTGGGTCAGATACGCAGTATTTT.